The present T cell receptor beta chain was sequenced within a study of shared clonotypes between healthy human individuals. The overall study: The donor group consisted of a couple of women and three men, aged 18 to 49. CD4 naive and CD4 memory each took three plates per donor, while CD8 naive took two and CD8 memory one.

Assay: immunoSEQ multiplex PCR; the TCRdb copy retains only in-frame clones and omits some. The data show 2 million to 2.5 million clones, 85% to 95% seen once. This CDR3 region has 11 residues. The V end lost 8 bases, the J end lost 5 bases, and 9 bases lay between the germline ends. Germline V gives CDR1 SNHLY, CDR2 FYNNEI. Overall study findings and caveats: Generally, naive subsets (rather than memory subsets) showed larger estimated richness.

To note about this clone: Its specificity is not known.

V is TRBV2 and J is TRBJ2-5; D perhaps matches TRBD1 (7 bases). The receptor was derived from a man younger than 35 in good health. Some clones in this sample may be carry-over from other donors' samples. Sequenced material: naive CD4+ T cells from PBMCs. Subset of the sample: CD45RA+ positively selected. CDR3 loop: CASAGGETQYF. CDR3 coding DNA: TGTGCCAGCGCAGGGGGGGAGACCCAGTACTTC.